This T cell receptor beta chain was identified in a study of human CD4 T cells and Enterobacteriaceae. Sorting took every CD4+ cell except CD45RA+CCR7+CD95- naive cells, reaching over 95% purity. CDR1 and CDR2 (germline): MNHEY, SMNVEV (reference sequence). The CDR3 runs to 11 residues. With 5 bases removed from V and 6 bases from J, the gap between germline ends came to 7 bases. Measured with immunoSEQ multiplex PCR; TCRdb has only the in-frame clones, and not every one. The data hold just under 30,000 clones, with around 80% observed a single time. The sequencing input was memory CD4+ T cells from blood. This TCR was recovered from a human donor in good health. This sequence joins TRBV27 and TRBJ2-5; D is unresolved. The CDR3 nucleotides are TGTGCCAGCAGTGCAGGAAAGACCCAGTACTTC. It is translated as CASSAGKTQYF.